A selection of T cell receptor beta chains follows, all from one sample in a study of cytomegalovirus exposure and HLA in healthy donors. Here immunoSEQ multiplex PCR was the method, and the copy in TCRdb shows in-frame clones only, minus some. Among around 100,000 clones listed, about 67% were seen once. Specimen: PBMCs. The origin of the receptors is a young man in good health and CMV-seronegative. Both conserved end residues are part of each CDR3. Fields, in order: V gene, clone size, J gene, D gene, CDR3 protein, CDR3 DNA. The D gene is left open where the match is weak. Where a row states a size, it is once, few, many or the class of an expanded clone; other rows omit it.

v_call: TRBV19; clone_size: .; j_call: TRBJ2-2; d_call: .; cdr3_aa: CASSLQGRGTGELFF; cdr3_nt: TGTGCCAGTAGCCTTCAGGGGAGAGGCACCGGGGAGCTGTTTTTT
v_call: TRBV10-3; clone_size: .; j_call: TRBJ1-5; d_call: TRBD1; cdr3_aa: CAIATWDRGVHSNQPQHF; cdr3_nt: TGTGCCATCGCCACTTGGGACAGGGGCGTACATAGCAATCAGCCCCAGCATTTT
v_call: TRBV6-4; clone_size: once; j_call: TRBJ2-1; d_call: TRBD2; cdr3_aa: CASSEVASGGYNEQFF; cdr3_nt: TGTGCCAGCAGTGAAGTAGCCAGCGGGGGGTACAATGAGCAGTTCTTC
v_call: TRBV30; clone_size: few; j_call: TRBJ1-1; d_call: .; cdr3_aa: CAWSSYTEAFF; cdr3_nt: TGTGCCTGGAGTTCGTACACTGAAGCTTTCTTT
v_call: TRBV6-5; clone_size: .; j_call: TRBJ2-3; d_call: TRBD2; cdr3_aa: CASSLGLTGGTDTQYF; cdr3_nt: TGTGCCAGCAGTTTGGGGTTGACGGGGGGGACAGATACGCAGTATTTT
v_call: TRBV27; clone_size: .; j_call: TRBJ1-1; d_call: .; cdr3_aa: CASSEGMNTEAFF; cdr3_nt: TGTGCCAGCAGTGAGGGAATGAACACTGAAGCTTTCTTT
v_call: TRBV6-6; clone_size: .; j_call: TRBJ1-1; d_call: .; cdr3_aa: CASISKTGERTEAFF; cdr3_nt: TGTGCCAGCATCAGCAAAACGGGGGAGAGGACTGAAGCTTTCTTT
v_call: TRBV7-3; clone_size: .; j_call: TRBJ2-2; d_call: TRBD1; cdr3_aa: CASSLQGGLNTGELFF; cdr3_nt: TGTGCCAGCAGCCTACAGGGGGGCCTGAACACCGGGGAGCTGTTTTTT
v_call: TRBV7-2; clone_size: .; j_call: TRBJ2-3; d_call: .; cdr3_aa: CASSSIEGGARDTQYF; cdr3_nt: TGTGCCAGCAGCTCGATCGAGGGGGGGGCCAGAGATACGCAGTATTTT
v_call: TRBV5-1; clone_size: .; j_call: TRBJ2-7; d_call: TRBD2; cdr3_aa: CASSPSGEGSYEQYF; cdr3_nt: TGCGCCAGCAGCCCCTCCGGGGAGGGATCATACGAGCAGTACTTC
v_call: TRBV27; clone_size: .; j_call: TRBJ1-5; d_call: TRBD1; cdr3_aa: CASSSGQGNQPQHF; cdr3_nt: TGTGCCAGCAGTTCCGGACAGGGCAATCAGCCCCAGCATTTT
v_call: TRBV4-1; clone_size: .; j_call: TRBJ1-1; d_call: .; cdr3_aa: CASSTASMGTEAFF; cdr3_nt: TGCGCCAGCAGTACAGCATCCATGGGCACTGAAGCTTTCTTT
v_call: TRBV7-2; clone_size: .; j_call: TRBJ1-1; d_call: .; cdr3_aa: CASSHRHEAFF; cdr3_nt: TGTGCCAGCAGCCACCGACACGAAGCTTTCTTT
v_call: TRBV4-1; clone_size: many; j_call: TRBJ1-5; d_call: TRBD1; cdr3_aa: CASSHRGTDNQPQHF; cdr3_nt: TGCGCCAGCAGCCACCGAGGGACAGACAATCAGCCCCAGCATTTT
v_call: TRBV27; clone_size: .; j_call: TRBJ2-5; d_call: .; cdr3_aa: CASSSKSAGRVSETQYF; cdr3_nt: TGTGCCAGCAGTTCCAAGTCGGCGGGAAGGGTTTCGGAGACCCAGTACTTC
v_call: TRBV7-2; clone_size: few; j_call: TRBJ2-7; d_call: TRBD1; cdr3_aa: CASSYERTGGLSDEQYF; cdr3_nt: TGTGCCAGCAGCTACGAAAGGACAGGGGGCTTATCGGACGAGCAGTACTTC
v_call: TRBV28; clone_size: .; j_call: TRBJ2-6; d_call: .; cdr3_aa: CASRRQTSGANVLTF; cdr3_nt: TGTGCCAGCAGACGACAGACTTCTGGGGCCAACGTCCTGACTTTC
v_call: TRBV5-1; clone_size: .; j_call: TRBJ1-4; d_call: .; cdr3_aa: CASSLGFGGPAEEKLFF; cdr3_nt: TGCGCCAGCAGCTTGGGGTTTGGGGGCCCAGCGGAGGAAAAACTGTTTTTT
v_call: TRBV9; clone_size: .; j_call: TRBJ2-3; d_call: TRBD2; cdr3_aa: CASSVGLAGVRTDTQYF; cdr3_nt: TGTGCCAGCAGCGTGGGACTAGCGGGAGTCCGCACAGATACGCAGTATTTT
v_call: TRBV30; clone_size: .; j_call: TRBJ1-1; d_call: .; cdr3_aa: CAWSVRGGLNTEAFF; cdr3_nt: TGTGCCTGGAGTGTACGAGGGGGACTGAACACTGAAGCTTTCTTT
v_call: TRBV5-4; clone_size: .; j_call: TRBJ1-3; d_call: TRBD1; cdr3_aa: CASSLRQGASGNTIYF; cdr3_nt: TGTGCCAGCAGCCTCAGACAGGGGGCCTCTGGAAACACCATATATTTT
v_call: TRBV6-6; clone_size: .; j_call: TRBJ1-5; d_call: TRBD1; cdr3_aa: CASSGQGYHQPQHF; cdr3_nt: TGTGCCAGCAGCGGACAGGGGTATCATCAGCCCCAGCATTTT
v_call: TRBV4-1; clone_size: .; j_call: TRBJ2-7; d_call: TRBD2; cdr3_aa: CASSQDPTSDYEQYF; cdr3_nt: TGCGCCAGCAGCCAAGATCCTACTAGCGACTACGAGCAGTACTTC
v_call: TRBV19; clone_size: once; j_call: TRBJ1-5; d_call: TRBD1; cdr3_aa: CASSIDEEMGTGGRDDQPQHF; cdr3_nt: TGTGCCAGTAGTATAGACGAAGAGATGGGGACAGGGGGCAGGGATGATCAGCCCCAGCATTTT
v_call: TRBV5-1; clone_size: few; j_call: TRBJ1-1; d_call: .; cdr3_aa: CASSLAGEEAFF; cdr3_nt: TGCGCCAGCAGCTTGGCAGGGGAGGAAGCTTTCTTT
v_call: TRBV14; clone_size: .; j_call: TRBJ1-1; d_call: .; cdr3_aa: CASSPAGAGTEAFF; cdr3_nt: TGTGCCAGCAGCCCGGCCGGTGCGGGCACTGAAGCTTTCTTT
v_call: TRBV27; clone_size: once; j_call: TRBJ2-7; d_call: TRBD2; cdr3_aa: CASSPTSGLSYEQYF; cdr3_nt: TGTGCCAGCAGTCCTACTAGCGGGCTCTCCTACGAGCAGTACTTC
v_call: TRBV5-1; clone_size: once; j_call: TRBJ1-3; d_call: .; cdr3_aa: CASRSGEGSGNTIYF; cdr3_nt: TGCGCCAGCAGAAGTGGCGAGGGATCTGGAAACACCATATATTTT
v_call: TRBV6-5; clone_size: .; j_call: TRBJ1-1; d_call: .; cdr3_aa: CASRTADTLREAFF; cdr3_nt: TGTGCCAGTCGGACAGCGGATACCTTACGTGAAGCTTTCTTT
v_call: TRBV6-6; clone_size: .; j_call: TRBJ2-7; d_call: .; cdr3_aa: CASSSTGLYEQYF; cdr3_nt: TGTGCCAGCAGTTCAACGGGGTTATACGAGCAGTACTTC
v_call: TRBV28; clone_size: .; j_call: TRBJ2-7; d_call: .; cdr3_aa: CASRSPERYEQYF; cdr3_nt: TGTGCCTCCCGAAGCCCTGAGAGGTACGAGCAGTACTTC
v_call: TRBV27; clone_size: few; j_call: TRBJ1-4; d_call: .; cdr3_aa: CASSLRGQNNEKLFF; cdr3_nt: TGTGCCAGCAGTCTACGCGGACAGAATAATGAAAAACTGTTTTTT
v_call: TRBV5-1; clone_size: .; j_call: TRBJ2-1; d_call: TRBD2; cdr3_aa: CASSFPGLAGGEQFF; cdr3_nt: TGCGCCAGCAGCTTCCCCGGACTAGCGGGGGGTGAGCAGTTCTTC
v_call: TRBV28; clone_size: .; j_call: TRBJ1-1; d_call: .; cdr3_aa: CATSPPRGTEAFF; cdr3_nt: TGTGCCACCTCCCCCCCTCGGGGCACTGAAGCTTTCTTT
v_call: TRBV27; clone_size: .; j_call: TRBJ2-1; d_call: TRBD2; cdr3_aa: CASSGGGGSYNEQFF; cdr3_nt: TGTGCCAGCAGTGGCGGGGGGGGCTCCTACAATGAGCAGTTCTTC
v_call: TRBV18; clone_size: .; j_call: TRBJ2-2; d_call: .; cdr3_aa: CASSPPGSETGAGELFF; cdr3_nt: TGTGCCAGCTCACCACCCGGTAGTGAAACGGGAGCCGGGGAGCTGTTTTTT
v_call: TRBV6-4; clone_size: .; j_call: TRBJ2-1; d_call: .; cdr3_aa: CASSDSGLAEKYNEQFF; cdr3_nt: TGTGCCAGCAGTGACTCAGGGTTAGCGGAAAAATACAATGAGCAGTTCTTC
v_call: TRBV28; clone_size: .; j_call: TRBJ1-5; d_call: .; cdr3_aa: CASAGGGWSNQPQHF; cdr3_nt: TGTGCCAGCGCCGGGGGAGGTTGGAGCAATCAGCCCCAGCATTTT
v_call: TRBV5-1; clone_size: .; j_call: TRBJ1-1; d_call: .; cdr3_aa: CASSLFETARNTEAFF; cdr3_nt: TGCGCCAGCAGCTTATTCGAGACAGCGAGGAACACTGAAGCTTTCTTT
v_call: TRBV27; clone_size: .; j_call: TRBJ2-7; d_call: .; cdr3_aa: CASSPGLSYEQYF; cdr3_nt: TGTGCCAGCAGTCCAGGGCTGTCCTACGAGCAGTACTTC
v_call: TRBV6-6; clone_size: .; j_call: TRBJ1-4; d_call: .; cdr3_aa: CASSYSGQSGELFF; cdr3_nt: TGTGCCAGCAGTTACTCCGGACAGAGCGGCGAACTGTTTTTT
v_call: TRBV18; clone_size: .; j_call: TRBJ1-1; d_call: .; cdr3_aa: CASSPGQGRAEAFF; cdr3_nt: TGTGCCAGCTCACCCGGGCAGGGGCGGGCTGAAGCTTTCTTT
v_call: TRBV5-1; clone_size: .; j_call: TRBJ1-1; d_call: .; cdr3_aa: CASSTSGTLNTEAFF; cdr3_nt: TGCGCCAGCAGCACCTCCGGGACTTTGAACACTGAAGCTTTCTTT
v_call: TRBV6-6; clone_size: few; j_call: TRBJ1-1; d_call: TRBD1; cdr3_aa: CASSYGQERTSEAFF; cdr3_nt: TGTGCCAGCAGTTACGGACAGGAGCGCACTAGTGAAGCTTTCTTT